Listed below are T cell receptor beta chains from one sample, sequenced in a study of blood T cells in healthy people across ages. Using its own MiXCR run on the 5' RACE reads, TCRdb lists one record per CDR3 protein. The sample has some 1.5 million distinct CDR3 sequences; approximately 39% are singletons. Input material: blood. The receptors shown here come from a woman aged 18-35 years in good health. Each CDR3 is given with its conserved first and last residue. The D gene is left open where the match is weak. A row's size may be missing; if present it is once, few, many or a size class.

- | - | TRBJ2-3 | TRBV20-1 | CSVPQSTDTQYF | TGCAGTGTGCCACAGAGCACAGATACGCAGTATTTT
- | - | TRBJ2-1 | TRBV30 | CAWSKPGPLFHEQFF | TGTGCCTGGTCCAAACCCGGGCCTTTGTTCCATGAGCAGTTCTTC
- | - | TRBJ2-5 | TRBV7-2 | CASSPNSGETQYF | TGTGCCAGCAGCCCCAACTCGGGGGAGACCCAGTACTTC
- | - | TRBJ1-4 | TRBV20-1 | CSALSSFNEKLFF | TGCAGTGCTCTTTCCAGTTTTAATGAAAAACTGTTTTTT
- | few | TRBJ1-2 | TRBV7-9 | CASSLISYGYTF | TGTGCCAGCAGCTTAATTAGCTATGGCTACACCTTC
TRBD2 | few | TRBJ2-1 | TRBV20-1 | CSAASLSGATYNEQFF | TGCAGTGCTGCAAGCCTAAGCGGGGCTACCTACAATGAGCAGTTCTTC
- | - | TRBJ1-1 | TRBV10-3 | CAISQSGVVTEAFF | TGTGCCATCAGTCAATCAGGGGTTGTCACTGAAGCTTTCTTT
TRBD1 | few | TRBJ2-7 | TRBV7-8 | CASSSRRTGPNYEQYF | TGTGCCAGCAGTTCAAGGAGGACAGGGCCAAACTACGAGCAGTACTTC
TRBD1 | - | TRBJ2-1 | TRBV12-3/TRBV12-4 | CASSRTGGSVETQFF | TGTGCCAGCAGCCGGACAGGGGGCAGTGTAGAGACCCAGTTCTTC
TRBD1 | - | TRBJ1-1 | TRBV15 | CATLPRTGNTEAFF | TGTGCCACCCTACCCAGGACAGGGAACACTGAAGCTTTCTTT
- | - | TRBJ1-2 | TRBV7-2 | CASSWWGQSVYGYTF | TGTGCCAGCAGCTGGTGGGGACAATCAGTCTATGGCTACACCTTC
- | few | TRBJ1-1 | TRBV4-2 | CASSQEGKGGRAEAFF | TGTGCCAGCAGCCAAGAGGGGAAGGGGGGTAGGGCTGAAGCTTTCTTT
TRBD1 | - | TRBJ2-3 | TRBV4-3 | CASSQSQGAGTDTQYF | TGCGCCAGCAGCCAAAGTCAGGGGGCAGGCACAGATACGCAGTATTTT
TRBD2 | once | TRBJ2-3 | TRBV20-1 | CSASLAGGRRTQYF | TGCAGTGCTAGTTTAGCGGGAGGGAGACGAACGCAGTATTTT
- | - | TRBJ2-5 | TRBV29-1 | CSVEDAGKQETQYF | TGCAGCGTTGAAGACGCAGGGAAACAAGAGACCCAGTACTTC
- | - | TRBJ2-1 | TRBV6-5 | CASSIAGSRFNEQFF | TGTGCCAGCAGTATTGCGGGATCGCGGTTTAATGAGCAGTTCTTC
- | - | TRBJ1-1 | TRBV15 | CATSRDLHTEAFF | TGTGCCACCAGCAGAGATCTTCATACTGAAGCTTTCTTT
- | few | TRBJ2-7 | TRBV10-1 | CASSVRGAPNNEQYF | TGCGCCAGCAGTGTCCGGGGGGCCCCCAACAATGAGCAGTACTTC
- | - | TRBJ2-7 | TRBV13 | CASSGPGRRDEQYF | TGTGCCAGCAGCGGTCCGGGACGACGGGACGAGCAGTACTTC
TRBD1 | - | TRBJ2-7 | TRBV12-3/TRBV12-4 | CASSFEDRGPYEQYF | TGTGCCAGCAGTTTCGAGGACAGGGGACCCTACGAGCAGTACTTC
- | - | TRBJ2-1 | TRBV9 | CASSVEGGGLDEQFF | TGTGCCAGCAGCGTGGAGGGGGGCGGCTTGGATGAGCAGTTCTTC
- | - | TRBJ2-5 | TRBV28 | CASRNRWRETQYF | TGTGCCAGCAGGAACAGGTGGAGGGAGACCCAGTACTTC
- | - | TRBJ2-7 | TRBV29-1 | CSVGGGLSSYEQYF | TGCAGCGTTGGGGGCGGTTTGAGCTCCTACGAGCAGTACTTC
TRBD2 | - | TRBJ2-1 | TRBV24-1 | CATSEILADHNEQFF | TGTGCCACCAGTGAGATACTAGCGGACCACAATGAGCAGTTCTTC
TRBD1 | few | TRBJ2-7 | TRBV10-3 | CATTGGEHSWEQYF | TGTGCCACTACAGGGGGCGAACACTCTTGGGAGCAGTACTTC
- | few | TRBJ2-5 | TRBV20-1 | CSAPINNEQYF | TGCAGCGCACCCATAAACAATGAGCAGTACTTC
- | - | TRBJ2-3 | TRBV25-1 | CASTPPPRSTDTQYF | TGTGCCAGCACTCCCCCCCCGCGGTCCACAGATACGCAGTATTTT
- | - | TRBJ1-5 | TRBV12-5 | CASGLAGSGNQPQHF | TGTGCTAGTGGTTTGGCGGGGAGCGGCAATCAGCCCCAGCATTTT
- | - | TRBJ1-4 | TRBV2 | CASIPSGVRNGKLFF | TGTGCCAGCATCCCCTCGGGAGTAAGAAATGGAAAACTGTTTTTT
- | - | TRBJ1-1 | TRBV12-3/TRBV12-4 | CASSREGRTEAFF | TGTGCCAGCAGTCGTGAGGGGAGGACTGAAGCTTTCTTT
TRBD2 | few | TRBJ2-4 | TRBV10-2 | CASSERSGRTVQYF | TGCGCCAGCAGTGAGCGCAGCGGGAGGACCGTTCAGTACTTC
- | - | TRBJ2-7 | TRBV9 | CASSVGRSKDEQYF | TGTGCCAGCAGCGTAGGCAGAAGTAAAGACGAGCAGTACTTC
- | few | TRBJ2-7 | TRBV6-1 | CASSGSVRSYEQYF | TGTGCCAGCAGTGGATCAGTCAGGTCCTACGAGCAGTACTTC
- | - | TRBJ1-2 | TRBV24-1 | CAIGAYTF | TGTGCCATCGGGGCCTACACCTTC